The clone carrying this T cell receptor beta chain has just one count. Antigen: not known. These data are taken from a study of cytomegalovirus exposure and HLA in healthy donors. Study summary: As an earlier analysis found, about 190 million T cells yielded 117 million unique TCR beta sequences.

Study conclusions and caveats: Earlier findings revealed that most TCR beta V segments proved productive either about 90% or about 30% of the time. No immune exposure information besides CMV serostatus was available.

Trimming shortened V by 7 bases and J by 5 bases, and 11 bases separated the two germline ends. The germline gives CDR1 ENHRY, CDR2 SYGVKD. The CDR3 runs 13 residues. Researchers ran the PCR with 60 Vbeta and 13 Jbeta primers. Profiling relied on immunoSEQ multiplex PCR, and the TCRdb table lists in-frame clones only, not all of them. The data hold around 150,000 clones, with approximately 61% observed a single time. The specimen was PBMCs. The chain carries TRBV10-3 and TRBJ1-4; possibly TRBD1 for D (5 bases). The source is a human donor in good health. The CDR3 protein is CAITPGLNEKLFF. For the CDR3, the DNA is TGTGCCATCACACCAGGGTTAAATGAAAAACTGTTTTTT.